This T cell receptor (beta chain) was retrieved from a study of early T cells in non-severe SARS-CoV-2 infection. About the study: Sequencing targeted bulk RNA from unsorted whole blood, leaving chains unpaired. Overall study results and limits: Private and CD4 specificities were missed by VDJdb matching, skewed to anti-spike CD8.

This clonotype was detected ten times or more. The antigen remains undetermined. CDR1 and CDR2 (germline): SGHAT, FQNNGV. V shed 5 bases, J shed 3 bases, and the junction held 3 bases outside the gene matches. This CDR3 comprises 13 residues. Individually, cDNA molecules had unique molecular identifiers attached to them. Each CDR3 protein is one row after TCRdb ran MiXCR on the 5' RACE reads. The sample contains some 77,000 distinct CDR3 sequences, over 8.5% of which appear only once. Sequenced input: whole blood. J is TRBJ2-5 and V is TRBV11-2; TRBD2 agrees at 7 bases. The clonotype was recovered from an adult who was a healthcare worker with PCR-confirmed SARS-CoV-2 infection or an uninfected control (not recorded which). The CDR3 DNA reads TGTGCCAGCAGCAACAGCGGGAAAGAGACCCAGTACTTC. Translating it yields CASSNSGKETQYF.